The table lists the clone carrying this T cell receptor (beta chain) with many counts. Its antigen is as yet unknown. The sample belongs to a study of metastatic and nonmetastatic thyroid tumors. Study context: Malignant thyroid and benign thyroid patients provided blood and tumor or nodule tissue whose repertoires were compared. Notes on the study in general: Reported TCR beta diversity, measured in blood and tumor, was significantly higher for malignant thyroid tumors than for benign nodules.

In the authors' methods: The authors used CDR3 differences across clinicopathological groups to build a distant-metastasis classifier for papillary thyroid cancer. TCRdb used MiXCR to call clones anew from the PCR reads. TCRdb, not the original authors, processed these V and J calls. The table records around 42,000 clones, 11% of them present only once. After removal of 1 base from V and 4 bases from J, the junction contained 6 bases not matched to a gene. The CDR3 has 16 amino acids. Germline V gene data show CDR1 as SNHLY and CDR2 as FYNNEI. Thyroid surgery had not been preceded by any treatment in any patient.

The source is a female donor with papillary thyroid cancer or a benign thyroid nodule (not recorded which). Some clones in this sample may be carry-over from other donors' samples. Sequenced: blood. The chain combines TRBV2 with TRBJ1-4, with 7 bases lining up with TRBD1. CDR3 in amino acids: CASSEEKGTVNEKLFF. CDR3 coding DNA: TGTGCCAGCAGTGAAGAAAAGGGGACAGTTAATGAAAAACTGTTTTTT.